Each of the 26 T cell receptor beta chains below was sequenced from the same sample in a study of T cells after yellow fever vaccination. TCRdb re-called the 5' RACE reads with MiXCR, one entry per CDR3 protein. Here the sample spans 200,000 to 250,000 distinct CDR3 sequences, approximately 3.2% being singletons. Here the sequenced sample was CD4+ T cells sorted from PBMCs, taken 10 days after the yellow fever booster vaccination. These receptors were collected from a man aged 18-30 years who received the YFV17D yellow fever vaccine.

Ten or more counts support this clonotype. V and J are TRBV7-9 and TRBJ2-7; D remains ambiguous. Trimming stripped 5 bases from V and 0 bases from J, with 14 bases between. The CDR3 is 15 residues long. Germline values: CDR1 SEHNR, CDR2 FQNEAQ (reference sequence). The CDR3 region is CASSRLGDRSYEQYF. For the CDR3, the DNA is TGTGCCAGCAGCCGCCTTGGGGATCGCTCCTACGAGCAGTACTTC.

In its sample, this clonotype was seen a few times. The chain carries TRBV27 and TRBJ1-1, with unresolved D. The CDR3 consists of 14 residues. The V and J ends lost 3 bases and 6 bases respectively, with 14 bases between them. CDR1 and CDR2 (germline): MNHEY, SMNVEV (reference sequence). The CDR3 reads CASSLGGVGSEAFF. Written as DNA, the CDR3 is TGTGCCAGCAGTTTGGGAGGCGTAGGCTCTGAAGCTTTCTTT.

The chain couples TRBV4-2 to TRBJ2-1; a weak D match, TRBD2 (5 bases). Trimming pared 2 bases from V and 0 bases from J, leaving 11 bases between. Germline CDR1 LGHNA, CDR2 YNFKEQ. CDR3 length: 16 residues. The CDR3 is CASSQLGGLSYNEQFF. The CDR3 DNA is TGTGCCAGCAGCCAACTAGGCGGACTCTCCTACAATGAGCAGTTCTTC.

This clonotype has just a few counts. The J gene is TRBJ1-1, the V gene TRBV9; D not resolved. The CDR3 extends over 10 amino acids. Trimming removed 7 bases from V and 4 bases from J, with 5 bases in between. Germline V CDR1 and CDR2: SGDLS, YYNGEE. The CDR3 spells CASVGTEAFF. As DNA, the CDR3 is TGTGCCAGCGTGGGCACTGAAGCTTTCTTT.

In this sample, this clonotype turned up many times. This rearrangement joins TRBV5-1 to TRBJ1-1; 7 nucleotides line up with TRBD1. Per germline, CDR1 SGHRS and CDR2 YFSETQ. The CDR3 is made up of 14 amino acids. The V gene end was trimmed by 6 bases and the J gene end by 1 base; junction bases not matched to a gene: 6. The CDR3 protein is CASNIRGSNTEAFF. The CDR3 DNA reads as TGCGCCAGCAATATCAGGGGGTCGAACACTGAAGCTTTCTTT.

This clonotype occurred many times. The rearrangement joins TRBV7-6 to TRBJ1-1; weak D call: TRBD1 (5 bases). The CDR3 totals 15 residues. V dropped 1 base and J dropped 1 base, with 10 bases sitting between them. Germline CDR1 is SGHVS and CDR2 is FNYEAQ. The DNA for the CDR3 is TGTGCCAGCAGCTTAGATCCAGGGACGAACACTGAAGCTTTCTTT. As protein: CASSLDPGTNTEAFF.

The chain uses TRBV20-1 and TRBJ2-3; D is unresolved. There are 12 residues in the CDR3. V shed 3 bases and J shed 2 bases, with 6 bases lying between them. The germline V gene encodes CDR1 DFQATT and CDR2 SNEGSKA (reference sequence). CDR3 sequence (DNA): TGCAGTGCTAGTGTCCTCACAGATACGCAGTATTTT. Amino acid sequence: CSASVLTDTQYF.

In its sample, this clonotype was seen many times. The chain links TRBV12-3 or TRBV12-4 to TRBJ2-2, with D unclear. V lost 1 base and J 7 bases, leaving 7 bases between the germline ends. There are 13 residues in the CDR3. As DNA, the CDR3 is TGTGCCAGCAGTTTAGTCAGCGTCGGGGAGCTGTTTTTT. Residues: CASSLVSVGELFF.

This clonotype showed up just a few times. The chain has TRBV3-1 and TRBJ2-7, with D tentatively TRBD2 (7 bases). Deletions cut 4 bases from V and 1 base from J, with 14 bases between. From germline, CDR1 is LGHDT and CDR2 YNNKEL (reference sequence). This CDR3 contains 15 residues. The CDR3 region is CASSLRGAGSYEQYV. DNA for the CDR3: TGTGCCAGCAGCCTACGGGGGGCCGGATCCTACGAGCAGTACGTC.

This clonotype was seen many times. This chain joins TRBV5-5 and TRBJ2-3; 10 bases line up with TRBD2. The junction had 6 bases not matched to a gene; V was cut back by 5 bases and J by 3 bases. Per germline, CDR1 SGHKS and CDR2 YYEKEE (reference sequence). The CDR3 loop spans 15 amino acids. CDR3 amino acids: CASRLAGLVTDTQYF. DNA of the CDR3: TGTGCCAGCAGACTAGCGGGGCTGGTAACAGATACGCAGTATTTT.

This clonotype was found many times. V usage is TRBV7-2 and J usage is TRBJ2-1; no clear D. In germline, CDR1 is SGHTA, CDR2 FQGNSA. The CDR3 sequence is 12 residues long. The V end was cut by 5 bases, the J end by 5 bases, with 7 bases between. CDR3 loop: CASSHGDNEQFF. The CDR3 DNA follows: TGTGCCAGCAGCCATGGGGACAATGAGCAGTTCTTC.

This clonotype was seen only a few times. This chain uses TRBV5-1 with TRBJ2-2; 8 bases line up with TRBD1. CDR1 and CDR2 (germline): SGHRS, YFSETQ. The ends lost 3 bases at V and 3 bases at J; junction bases unmatched: 4. The CDR3 consists of 15 residues. The CDR3 DNA reads TGCGCCAGCAGCTCGGGACAGGATTACACCGGGGAGCTGTTTTTT. It codes for CASSSGQDYTGELFF.

V usage is TRBV20-1 and J usage is TRBJ2-1; D possibly corresponds to TRBD2 (5 bases). V was shortened by 2 bases and J by 7 bases, with 12 bases between the two germline ends. Looked up from germline, CDR1 is DFQATT and CDR2 is SNEGSKA (reference sequence). There are 13 residues in the CDR3. CDR3: CSARFGLENEQFF. In DNA form, the CDR3 reads TGCAGTGCTAGATTTGGACTCGAAAATGAGCAGTTCTTC.

The chain has TRBV27 and TRBJ2-5; 8 bases are a match to TRBD1. Germline V gives CDR1 MNHEY, CDR2 SMNVEV (reference sequence). V was clipped by 8 bases and J by 4 bases; unmatched bases: 9. This CDR3 has 14 residues. In DNA, the CDR3 is TGTGCCAGCCGGAGTGACAGGGGAGGAGAGACCCAGTACTTC. Its protein is CASRSDRGGETQYF.

The sample holds many counts of this clonotype. The rearrangement links TRBV7-9 to TRBJ1-1; D may be TRBD1 (6 bases). Trimming removed 4 bases at V and 3 bases at J, with 12 bases between. The germline V gene has CDR1 SEHNR and CDR2 FQNEAQ (reference sequence). CDR3 length: 14 residues. Here the CDR3 reads CASSSQGGDTEAFF. The DNA of the CDR3 is TGTGCCAGCAGCTCACAGGGAGGGGACACTGAAGCTTTCTTT.

This clonotype was seen repeatedly, ten times or more. The genes are TRBV5-6 and TRBJ1-2; D is perhaps TRBD1 (6 bases). Per the germline V gene, CDR1 is SGHDT and CDR2 is YYEEEE. V dropped 5 bases and J dropped 8 bases, with 16 bases sitting between them. CDR3 length equals 13 residues. The CDR3 bases are TGTGCCAGCAGTTTCCCACAGGGAAGGGGCTACACCTTC. It is translated as CASSFPQGRGYTF.

This clonotype was picked up a small number of times. The rearrangement uses TRBV12-3 or TRBV12-4 and TRBJ2-4; D is possibly TRBD2 (5 bases). With 7 bases removed from V and 6 bases from J, the gap between germline ends came to 10 bases. The CDR3 loop spans 12 amino acids. In nucleotides, the CDR3 is TGTGCCAGCACGATCCGGGGAAACATTCAGTACTTC. This codes for CASTIRGNIQYF.

This clonotype turned up a few times. V usage is TRBV19 and J usage is TRBJ1-4; D is ambiguous. This CDR3 contains 14 residues. V was pared by 0 bases and J by 4 bases, with 6 bases between. From germline, CDR1 is LNHDA and CDR2 SQIVND (reference sequence). CDR3 DNA: TGTGCCAGTAGTATAGATTCCGGTAATGAAAAACTGTTTTTT. Amino acids: CASSIDSGNEKLFF.

In this sample, this clonotype turned up many times. The chain uses TRBV7-2 and TRBJ2-5; 8 positions match TRBD1. The ends lost 1 base at V and 5 bases at J; junction bases unmatched: 6. Germline CDR1 and CDR2: SGHTA and FQGNSA. CDR3 length: 15 residues. For the CDR3, the DNA is TGTGCCAGCAGCTTAGTCCCCGGACAGGGTGAGACCCAGTACTTC. It is translated as CASSLVPGQGETQYF.

V usage is TRBV9 and J usage is TRBJ1-1; D uncertain. The CDR3 runs 14 residues. Germline lookup yields CDR1 SGDLS and CDR2 YYNGEE. Deletions cut 0 bases from V and 4 bases from J, with 10 bases between. The CDR3 DNA follows: TGTGCCAGCAGCGTAGTCGCCCAGAGCACTGAAGCTTTCTTT. Its translation: CASSVVAQSTEAFF.

Many counts were recorded for this clonotype. This chain joins TRBV11-2 and TRBJ2-3; no definite D call. V was clipped by 2 bases and J by 5 bases, with 14 bases between them. Germline values: CDR1 SGHAT, CDR2 FQNNGV. This CDR3 contains 15 residues. CDR3 nucleotide sequence: TGTGCCAGCAGCTTAAATTCTTCGCCTGGAGATACGCAGTATTTT. It translates to CASSLNSSPGDTQYF.

This clonotype was detected a few times. The chain combines TRBV2 with TRBJ2-1; a possible D gene is TRBD2 (5 bases). The CDR3 loop spans 13 amino acids. The germline V gene encodes CDR1 SNHLY and CDR2 FYNNEI. Trimming pared 6 bases from V and 6 bases from J, leaving 12 bases between. CDR3 in DNA: TGTGCCAGCAGACTGGTAAGCGGCAATGAGCAGTTCTTC. Translation gives CASRLVSGNEQFF.

The rearrangement uses TRBV7-2 and TRBJ2-4; D may correspond to TRBD1 or TRBD2 (5 bases each). This CDR3 contains 15 residues. CDR1 SGHTA and CDR2 FQGNSA come from the germline V gene. Trimming shortened V by 5 bases and J by 0 bases, and 11 bases separated the two germline ends. CDR3 in DNA: TGTGCCAGCAGCCCTAGGGGAGTAGCCAAAAACATTCAGTACTTC. Its translation: CASSPRGVAKNIQYF.

There are a few counts of this clonotype. The chain joins TRBV5-4 to TRBJ2-5; D gene unclear. The germline gives CDR1 SGHNT, CDR2 YYREEE (reference sequence). CDR3 length: 14 amino acids. The V end was cut by 0 bases, the J end by 0 bases, with 6 bases between. Here the CDR3 reads CASSLALDQETQYF. The CDR3 nucleotides are TGTGCCAGCAGCTTGGCCTTAGACCAAGAGACCCAGTACTTC.

The gene calls are TRBV20-1 and TRBJ2-1; D not resolved. This CDR3 has 14 amino acids. In germline, CDR1 is DFQATT, CDR2 SNEGSKA (reference sequence). Trimming removed 3 bases from V and 0 bases from J, with 9 bases in between. The CDR3 DNA sequence: TGCAGTGCTAGTCACGGAGCCTCCTACAATGAGCAGTTCTTC. The encoded protein is CSASHGASYNEQFF.

J is TRBJ2-1 and V is TRBV7-6; 8 nucleotides align to TRBD2. The CDR3 runs to 18 residues. V lost 3 bases, J lost 0 bases, and 10 bases stayed unmatched. Germline V gene data show CDR1 as SGHVS and CDR2 as FNYEAQ. CDR3 protein: CASSFSSGRPSSYNEQFF. CDR3 nucleotide sequence: TGTGCCAGCAGCTTCTCTAGCGGGCGACCGAGCTCCTACAATGAGCAGTTCTTC. The entire variable domain, with the rest obtained from reference TRBV7-6 and TRBJ2-1, is as follows: GAGVSQSPRYKVTKRGQDVALRCDPISGHVSLYWYRQALGQGPEFLTYFNYEAQQDKSGLPNDRFSAERPEGSISTLTIQRTEQRDSAMYRCASSFSSGRPSSYNEQFFGPGTRLTVL.